This paragraph reports one T cell receptor (beta chain). Antigen unknown. Researchers made TCR beta libraries by using iRepertoire HTBI primers and running Arm-PCR on CDR3 regions. Via MiXCR, TCRdb re-called the multiplex PCR reads, giving one row per CDR3 protein. This table has 250,000 or so distinct CDR3 sequences, around a sixth appearing once. V gave up 10 bases and J gave up 7 bases; unmatched junction bases: 21. CDR1 is WSHSY, CDR2 SAAADI, per germline. The CDR3 spans 17 residues. Stated time point: newly diagnosed GD, antithyroid drugs for less than 3 months. There was RNA extracted from PBMCs, and the TCR library was made from it. This specimen comes from a study of regulatory T cells in long-lasting Graves disease. Study results and limitations: New patients shared some 890 public clonotypes, fewer than the roughly 2,700 shared by persistent patients.

This sample was also put to use in a study of T cells in Graves' hyperthyroidism and ophthalmopathy. That source adds: Patients aged 18 to 65 had newly diagnosed hyperthyroidism lasting under 2 months. With the HTBI primer set, the TCR CDR3 went through a first round of RT-PCR. Ophthalmopathy was identified by the model a median about 6.8 months ahead of onset.

This specimen was peripheral blood mononuclear cells (PBMCs), taken at new diagnosis, from a patient treated with antithyroid drugs. This TCR came from a woman in her 30s with Graves disease. This rearrangement joins TRBV10-2 to TRBJ2-2; TRBD1 aligns across 7 bases. In DNA form, the CDR3 reads TGCGCCACCGTCGACGATGTAGGGACAGCGGATTTCGGGGAGCTGTTTTTT. It encodes CATVDDVGTADFGELFF.